The 7 T cell receptor beta chains in this list originate from one sample, sequenced in a study of cytomegalovirus exposure and HLA in healthy donors. It was with 60 Vbeta and 13 Jbeta primers that the PCR ran. The assay was immunoSEQ multiplex PCR, and TCRdb's table has in-frame clones only and misses some. The table includes about 43,000 clones, around 77% detected once. Sequencing was carried out using PBMCs. These receptor sequences come from a man aged 30 to 45 in good health and CMV-seronegative.

This clone was seen only a few times. The chain couples TRBV18 to TRBJ1-5; the match to TRBD1 covers 9 bases. The germline gives CDR1 KGHSH, CDR2 LQKENI. This CDR3 is 15 amino acids long. V shed 3 bases, J shed 4 bases, and the junction held 4 bases outside the gene matches. The CDR3 sequence is CASSPRTGENQPQHF. In DNA, the CDR3 is TGTGCCAGCTCACCTAGGACAGGGGAAAATCAGCCCCAGCATTTT. Filled out from reference TRBV18 and TRBJ1-5, the complete variable domain reads NAGVMQNPRHLVRRRGQEARLRCSPMKGHSHVYWYRQLPEEGLKFMVYLQKENIIDESGMPKERFSAEFPKEGPSILRIQQVVRGDSAAYFCASSPRTGENQPQHFGDGTRLSIL.

This clone was observed a single time. The V gene is TRBV11-2, the J gene TRBJ2-1; TRBD2 agrees at 10 bases. V lost 3 bases and J lost 4; bases outside the gene matches: 3. Germline V CDR1 and CDR2: SGHAT, FQNNGV. The CDR3 length is 15 residues. CDR3 sequence (DNA): TGTGCCAGCAGCTTTACTAGCGGGAATTACAATGAGCAGTTCTTC. It specifies CASSFTSGNYNEQFF. Together with reference TRBV11-2 and TRBJ2-1, the CDR3 gives the full variable domain: EAGVAQSPRYKIIEKRQSVAFWCNPISGHATLYWYQQILGQGPKLLIQFQNNGVVDDSQLPKDRFSAERLKGVDSTLKIQPAKLEDSAVYLCASSFTSGNYNEQFFGPGTRLTVL.

The CDR3 sequence is CSVVDRGLTGELFF. The CDR3 DNA reads TGCAGCGTTGTTGACAGGGGATTGACCGGGGAGCTGTTTTTT. V and J are TRBV29-1 and TRBJ2-2; 8 bases match TRBD1. Germline V gene lookup returns CDR1 SQVTM and CDR2 ANQGSEA. This CDR3 comprises 14 residues. Germline trimming cut 4 bases from V and 5 bases from J; bases unmatched to any gene: 6.

This clone was observed a single time. V and J are TRBV19 and TRBJ2-7; 9 positions match TRBD1. CDR3 size: 13 residues. J was trimmed by 3 bases and V by 10 bases; bases with no gene match: 7. In germline, CDR1 is LNHDA, CDR2 SQIVND (reference sequence). The CDR3 DNA is TGTGCCACTTCGGGACAGGGCGGCTACGAGCAGTACTTC. It codes for CATSGQGGYEQYF.

The chain combines TRBV27 with TRBJ2-2; D may be TRBD2 (6 bases). Germline V gives CDR1 MNHEY, CDR2 SMNVEV (reference sequence). V lost 2 bases and J lost 4, with 17 bases in between. The CDR3 spans 17 residues. The CDR3 loop reads CASSLRGLYLGTGELFF. The CDR3 bases are TGTGCCAGCAGTTTAAGGGGACTTTACCTGGGCACCGGGGAGCTGTTTTTT.

This clone was seen once. The V call is TRBV4-1, the J call TRBJ1-4; D is possibly TRBD1 (6 bases). Germline V gene data show CDR1 as MGHRA and CDR2 as YSYEKL. This CDR3 is 16 amino acids long. Trimming shortened V by 1 base and J by 8 bases, and 17 bases separated the two germline ends. The CDR3 bases are TGCGCCAGCAGCCAAGCCATCAGGGGATCCCTAGAAAAACTGTTTTTT. Protein sequence: CASSQAIRGSLEKLFF.

This clone was recorded a few times. Other nucleotide sequences in the sample specify the same CDR3. This sequence joins TRBV27 and TRBJ2-1; possible D gene TRBD1, 6 bases. CDR1 MNHEY and CDR2 SMNVEV come from the germline V gene (reference sequence). The CDR3 covers 15 residues. With 5 bases removed from V and 0 bases from J, the gap between germline ends came to 11 bases. CDR3 nucleotides: TGTGCCAGCAGTCCGGGACACAGCTCCTACAATGAGCAGTTCTTC. It encodes CASSPGHSSYNEQFF.